This is a list of T cell receptor beta chains from one sample in a study of blood T cell repertoires in COVID-19. Only in-frame clones appear in the TCRdb table, and some are missing; sequencing was by immunoSEQ multiplex PCR. In the table there are approximately 250,000 clones, around 90% of which are singletons. Sequencing used peripheral blood. All receptors derive from a young man with COVID-19, enrolled during active disease. CDR3s include the opening cysteine and the closing phenylalanine or tryptophan. D genes are given only for firm matches. Size is stated for part of the rows, as once, few or many counts, or as a class when the clone is expanded.

D | size | length | J | V | DNA | CDR3
NA | NA | 14 | TRBJ2-7 | TRBV3-1/TRBV3-2 | TGTGCCAGCAGCCAAGATCGCTACTCCTACGAGCAGTACTTC | CASSQDRYSYEQYF
TRBD1 | NA | 18 | TRBJ1-4 | TRBV30 | TGTGCCTGGAGTGGAATAGTCCCGGGACAGGGAATTAATGAAAAACTGTTTTTT | CAWSGIVPGQGINEKLFF
NA | NA | 15 | TRBJ2-5 | TRBV14 | TGTGCCAGCAGCCAGCTAGATTGGTACCAAGAGACCCAGTACTTC | CASSQLDWYQETQYF
TRBD1 | NA | 11 | TRBJ1-1 | TRBV6-5 | TGTGCCAGCAGATCGGGACAGGAAGCTTTCTTT | CASRSGQEAFF
NA | NA | 14 | TRBJ2-7 | TRBV14 | TGTGCCAGCAGCGGAGGACGAATAACCTACGAGCAGTACTTC | CASSGGRITYEQYF
NA | NA | 15 | TRBJ1-1 | TRBV19 | TGTGCCAGTATAACCCAGGGAACGATGAACACTGAAGCTTTCTTT | CASITQGTMNTEAFF
TRBD2 | NA | 14 | TRBJ2-1 | TRBV5-1 | TGCGCCAGCGGAATAGCGGGGGGGCCTAATGAGCAGTTCTTC | CASGIAGGPNEQFF
TRBD2 | NA | 16 | TRBJ2-1 | TRBV7-2 | TGTGCCAGCAGCCGGCGCGGCGCGGGGGGTCCAAATGAGCAGTTCTTC | CASSRRGAGGPNEQFF
NA | NA | 16 | TRBJ1-4 | TRBV4-1 | TGCGCCAGCAGCCAAATTATGGCGGGGGCTAATGAAAAACTGTTTTTT | CASSQIMAGANEKLFF
TRBD1 | NA | 15 | TRBJ1-2 | TRBV3-1/TRBV3-2 | TGTGCCAGCAGTCATCCGGGACAGGGGATCGGTGGCTACACCTTC | CASSHPGQGIGGYTF
NA | NA | 14 | TRBJ2-7 | TRBV7-2 | TGTGCCAGCAGCTTAGCATGGAGGGACGGCGAGCAGTACTTC | CASSLAWRDGEQYF
TRBD1 | NA | 14 | TRBJ1-4 | TRBV18 | TGTGCCAGCTCCCTCACAGGGGAAGGTGAAAAACTGTTTTTT | CASSLTGEGEKLFF
TRBD1 | NA | 14 | TRBJ1-1 | TRBV11-2 | TGTGCCAGCAGTTACCGGACAGGCACCCCTGAAGCTTTCTTT | CASSYRTGTPEAFF
TRBD1 | NA | 14 | TRBJ1-1 | TRBV5-5 | TGTGCCAGCAGCGTGGACAGGGCGAGTACTGAAGCTTTCTTT | CASSVDRASTEAFF
TRBD2 | once | 17 | TRBJ2-6 | TRBV19 | TGTGCCAGTAAAGCAGGACTAGGGCCTTCTGGGGCCAACGTCCTGACTTTC | CASKAGLGPSGANVLTF
NA | NA | 14 | TRBJ2-7 | TRBV14 | TGTGCCAGCAGCCAAGGGACTGCTTCCTACGAGCAGTACTTC | CASSQGTASYEQYF
NA | once | 11 | TRBJ2-7 | TRBV1 | TGCACCAGCCGGGAACCCTACGAGCAGTACTTC | CTSREPYEQYF
NA | NA | 12 | TRBJ1-1 | TRBV27 | TGTGCCAGCCTGGGGGGGGGCCCTGAAGCTTTCTTT | CASLGGGPEAFF
NA | NA | 15 | TRBJ1-3 | TRBV15 | TGTGCCACCAGCAGAGTTATGAGCTCTGGAAACACCATATATTTT | CATSRVMSSGNTIYF
NA | NA | 17 | TRBJ2-5 | TRBV4-1 | TGCGCCAGCAGCCAAGATCTTGCCAGGGGTCTCCAAGAGACCCAGTACTTC | CASSQDLARGLQETQYF
TRBD1 | few | 14 | TRBJ1-1 | TRBV20-1 | TGCAGTGCTAGTCGGGACAGTATGAACACTGAAGCTTTCTTT | CSASRDSMNTEAFF
TRBD2 | NA | 16 | TRBJ2-1 | TRBV5-4 | TGTGCCAGCAGCATCCCGGGGGGTAGCTCCTACAATGAGCAGTTCTTC | CASSIPGGSSYNEQFF
TRBD1 | NA | 14 | TRBJ2-2 | TRBV20-1 | TGCAGTGCTAGTCCCGGGACAGGGTCCGGGGAGCTGTTTTTT | CSASPGTGSGELFF
TRBD1 | NA | 14 | TRBJ1-2 | TRBV11-1 | TGTGCCAGCAGCCCACAGGGGACAGGGGAAGGCTACACCTTC | CASSPQGTGEGYTF
NA | NA | 14 | TRBJ2-1 | TRBV6-5 | TGTGCCATCAAGGGGCGCCCGGGCTCGCTTGAGCAGTTCTTC | CAIKGRPGSLEQFF
TRBD2 | NA | 15 | TRBJ2-5 | TRBV3-1/TRBV3-2 | TGTGCCAGCAGCACAAATAGCGGGGACCAAGAGACCCAGTACTTC | CASSTNSGDQETQYF
TRBD1 | NA | 14 | TRBJ2-2 | TRBV5-1 | TGCGCCAGCCGGGGGACAGGGAAGGCCGGGGAGCTGTTTTTT | CASRGTGKAGELFF
NA | NA | 17 | TRBJ1-3 | TRBV10-2 | TGCGCCAGCAGTGAGTCGAAGGCAGGGGCGAAGGGAAACACCATATATTTT | CASSESKAGAKGNTIYF
TRBD1 | NA | 14 | TRBJ1-3 | TRBV6-5 | TGTGCCAGCACCGAAACAGGGGGAAGAAACACCATATATTTT | CASTETGGRNTIYF
TRBD2 | NA | 15 | TRBJ2-7 | TRBV5-1 | TGCGCCAGCAGCTGGGCCGGGGGGGTTTTTTACGAGCAGTACTTC | CASSWAGGVFYEQYF
NA | NA | 17 | TRBJ2-5 | TRBV23-1 | TGCGCCAGCAGTCAATCTTTGGGGGACAACTCCCGAGAGACCCAGTACTTC | CASSQSLGDNSRETQYF
TRBD2 | NA | 15 | TRBJ2-5 | TRBV3-1/TRBV3-2 | TGTGCCAGCAGCCAAGGGCTAGCGGGGGAAGAGACCCAGTACTTC | CASSQGLAGEETQYF
NA | NA | 14 | TRBJ2-2 | TRBV2 | TGTGCCAGCAGTGGACAAGGCTCGACCGGGGAGCTGTTTTTT | CASSGQGSTGELFF
TRBD1 | NA | 15 | TRBJ1-6 | TRBV6-5 | TGTGCCAGCAGGAAAGGACAGGGGATCCCTTCACCCCTCCACTTT | CASRKGQGIPSPLHF
NA | NA | 14 | TRBJ2-1 | TRBV6-1 | TGTGCCAGCAGTGACCTGGAGCAGTACAATGAGCAGTTCTTC | CASSDLEQYNEQFF
NA | once | 13 | TRBJ1-1 | TRBV5-6 | TGTGCCAGCAGCTTGTTGAGCGCGGGGGCGGCTTTCTTT | CASSLLSAGAAFF
NA | NA | 15 | TRBJ1-6 | TRBV19 | TGTGCCAGTAGTATCGGAGGTGGCGGTGGGTCACCCCTCCACTTT | CASSIGGGGGSPLHF
NA | NA | 15 | TRBJ2-1 | TRBV2 | TGTGCCAGCAGTGATTTGGGGGGCTCCTACAATGAGCAGTTCTTC | CASSDLGGSYNEQFF
NA | once | 13 | TRBJ1-1 | TRBV4-2 | TGTGCCAGCAGCCAAGTATCAGGGGATGAAGCTTTCTTT | CASSQVSGDEAFF
TRBD1 | NA | 12 | TRBJ2-7 | TRBV10-3 | TGTGCCATCACCCCGGGACAGCAAGAGCAGTACTTC | CAITPGQQEQYF
NA | NA | 17 | TRBJ1-5 | TRBV18 | TGTGCCAGCTCACCACCGGGAGGCGAGGAGGACAATCAGCCCCAGCATTTT | CASSPPGGEEDNQPQHF
NA | NA | 15 | TRBJ1-2 | TRBV27 | TGTGCCAGCAGCCGTAGAGGTACCGGTGGGTATGGCTACACCTTC | CASSRRGTGGYGYTF
NA | NA | 13 | TRBJ1-1 | TRBV29-1 | TGCAGCGTTGAAGACCAGGGGCGGGCTGAAGCTTTCTTT | CSVEDQGRAEAFF
NA | NA | 14 | TRBJ1-1 | TRBV7-9 | TGTGCCAGCAGCACGGACACCCTGGGCACTGAAGCTTTCTTT | CASSTDTLGTEAFF